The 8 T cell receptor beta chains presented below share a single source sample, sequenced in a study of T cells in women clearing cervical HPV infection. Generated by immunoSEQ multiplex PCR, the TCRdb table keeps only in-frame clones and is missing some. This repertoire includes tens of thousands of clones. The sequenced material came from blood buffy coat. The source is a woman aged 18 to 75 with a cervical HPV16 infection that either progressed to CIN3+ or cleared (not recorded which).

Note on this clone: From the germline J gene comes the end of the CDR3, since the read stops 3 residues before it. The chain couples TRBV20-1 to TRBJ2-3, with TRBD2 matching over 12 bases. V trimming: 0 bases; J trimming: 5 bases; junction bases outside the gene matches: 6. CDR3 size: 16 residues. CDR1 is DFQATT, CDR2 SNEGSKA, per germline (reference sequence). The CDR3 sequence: CSARDPSGGAGDTQYF. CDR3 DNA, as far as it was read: TGCAGTGCTAGAGACCCTAGCGGGGGGGCGGGAGATACG.

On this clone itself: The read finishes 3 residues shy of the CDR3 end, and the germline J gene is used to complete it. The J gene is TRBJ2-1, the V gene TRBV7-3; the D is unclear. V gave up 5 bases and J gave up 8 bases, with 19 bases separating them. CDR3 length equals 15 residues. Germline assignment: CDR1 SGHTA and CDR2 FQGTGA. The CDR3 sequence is CASSPGVGFSYEQFF. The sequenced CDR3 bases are TGTGCCAGCAGCCCAGGTGTGGGTTTCTCCTATGAG.

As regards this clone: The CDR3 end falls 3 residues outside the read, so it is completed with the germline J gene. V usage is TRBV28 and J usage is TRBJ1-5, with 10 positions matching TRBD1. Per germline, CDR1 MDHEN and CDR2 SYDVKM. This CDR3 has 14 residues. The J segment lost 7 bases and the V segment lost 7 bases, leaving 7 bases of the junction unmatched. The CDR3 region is CASTPGTGEQPQHF. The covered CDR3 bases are TGTGCCAGCACGCCGGGGACAGGGGAACAGCCC. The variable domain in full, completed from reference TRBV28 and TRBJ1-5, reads DVKVTQSSRYLVKRTGEKVFLECVQDMDHENMFWYRQDPGLGLRLIYFSYDVKMKEKGDIPEGYSVSREKKERFSLILESASTNQTSMYLCASTPGTGEQPQHFGDGTRLSIL.

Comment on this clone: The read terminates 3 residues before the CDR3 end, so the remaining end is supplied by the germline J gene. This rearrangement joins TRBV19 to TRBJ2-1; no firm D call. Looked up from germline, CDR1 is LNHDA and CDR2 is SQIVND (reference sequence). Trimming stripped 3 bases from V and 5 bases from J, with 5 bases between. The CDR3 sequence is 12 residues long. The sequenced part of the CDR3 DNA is TGTGCCAGTAGTATCCCAAACAATGAG. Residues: CASSIPNNE. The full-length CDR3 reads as CASSIPNNEQFF.

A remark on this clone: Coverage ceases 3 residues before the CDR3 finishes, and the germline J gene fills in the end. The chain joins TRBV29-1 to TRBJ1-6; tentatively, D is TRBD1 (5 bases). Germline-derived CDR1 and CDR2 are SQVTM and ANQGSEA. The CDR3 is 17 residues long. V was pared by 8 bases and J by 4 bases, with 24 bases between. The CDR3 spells CSPRGIRRSRYNSPLHF. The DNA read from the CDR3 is TGCAGCCCACGGGGGATCCGCCGAAGCCGGTATAATTCACCC.

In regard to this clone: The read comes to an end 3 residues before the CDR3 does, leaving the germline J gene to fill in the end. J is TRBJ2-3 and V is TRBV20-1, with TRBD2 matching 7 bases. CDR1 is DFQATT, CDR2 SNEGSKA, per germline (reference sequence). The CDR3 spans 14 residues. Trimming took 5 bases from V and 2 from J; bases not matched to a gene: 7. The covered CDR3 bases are TGCAGTGCTCCCTCCAGCGGGAACACAGATACG. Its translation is CSAPSSGNTDT. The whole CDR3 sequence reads CSAPSSGNTDTQYF.

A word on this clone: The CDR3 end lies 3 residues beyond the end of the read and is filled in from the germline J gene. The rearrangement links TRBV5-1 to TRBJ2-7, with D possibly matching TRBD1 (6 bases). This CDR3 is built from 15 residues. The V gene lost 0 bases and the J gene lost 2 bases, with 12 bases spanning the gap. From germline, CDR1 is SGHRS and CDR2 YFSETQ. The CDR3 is CASSLAMGAPYEQYF. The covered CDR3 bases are TGCGCCAGCAGCTTGGCCATGGGGGCGCCCTACGAG.

The DNA read from the CDR3 is TGTGCCAGTAGTATACTGGGCAGCAATCAGCCC. Translation: CASSILGSNQP. The whole CDR3 region reads CASSILGSNQPQHF. This chain links TRBV19 with TRBJ1-5; D gene unclear. The CDR3 extends 3 residues past the end of the read, so its final part is completed from the germline J gene. The CDR3 length is 14 residues. Germline assignment: CDR1 LNHDA and CDR2 SQIVND (reference sequence). The V end was cut by 2 bases, the J end by 1 base, with 6 bases between.